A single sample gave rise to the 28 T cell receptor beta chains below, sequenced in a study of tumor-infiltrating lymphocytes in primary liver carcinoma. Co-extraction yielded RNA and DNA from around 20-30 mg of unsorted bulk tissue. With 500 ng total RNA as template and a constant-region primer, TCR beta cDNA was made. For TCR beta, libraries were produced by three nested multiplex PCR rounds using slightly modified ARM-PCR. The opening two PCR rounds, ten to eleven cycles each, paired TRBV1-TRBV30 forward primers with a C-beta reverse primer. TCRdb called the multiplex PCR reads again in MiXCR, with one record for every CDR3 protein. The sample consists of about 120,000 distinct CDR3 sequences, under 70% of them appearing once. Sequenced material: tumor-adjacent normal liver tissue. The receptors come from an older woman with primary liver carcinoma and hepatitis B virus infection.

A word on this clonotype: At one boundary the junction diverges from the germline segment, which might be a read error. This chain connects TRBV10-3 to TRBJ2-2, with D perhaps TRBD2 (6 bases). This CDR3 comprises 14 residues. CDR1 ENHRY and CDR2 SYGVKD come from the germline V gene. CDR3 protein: CAINGLIDTVELFF. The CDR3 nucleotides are TGTGCCATCAATGGACTAATAGACACCGTGGAGCTGTTTTTT.

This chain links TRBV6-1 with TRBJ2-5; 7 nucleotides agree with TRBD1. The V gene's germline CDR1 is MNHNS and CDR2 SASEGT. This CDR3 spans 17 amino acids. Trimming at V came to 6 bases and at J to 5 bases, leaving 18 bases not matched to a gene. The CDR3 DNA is TGTGCCAGCAGGCTAGTGGTCCGACAGGGCCTCGGGGAGACCCAGTACTTC. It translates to CASRLVVRQGLGETQYF.

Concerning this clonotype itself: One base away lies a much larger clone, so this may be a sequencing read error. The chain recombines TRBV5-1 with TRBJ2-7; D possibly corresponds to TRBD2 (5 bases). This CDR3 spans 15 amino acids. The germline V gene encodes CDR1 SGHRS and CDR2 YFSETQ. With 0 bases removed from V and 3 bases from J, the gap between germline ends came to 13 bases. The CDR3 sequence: CASSLELAQVYEQYF. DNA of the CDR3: TGCGCCAGCAGCTTGGAGCTAGCCCAGGTCTACGAGCAGTACTTC.

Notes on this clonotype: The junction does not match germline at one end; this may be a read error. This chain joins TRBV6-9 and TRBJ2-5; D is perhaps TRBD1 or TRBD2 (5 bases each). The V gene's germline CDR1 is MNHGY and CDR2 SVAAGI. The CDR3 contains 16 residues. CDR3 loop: CANSYSWGRTLETQYF. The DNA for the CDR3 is TGTGCCAACAGCTACTCGTGGGGACGAACGTTAGAGACTCAGTACTTC.

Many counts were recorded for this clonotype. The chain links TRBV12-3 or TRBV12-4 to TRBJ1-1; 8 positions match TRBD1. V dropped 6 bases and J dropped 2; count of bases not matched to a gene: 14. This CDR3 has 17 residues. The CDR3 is CASSPLLRTGRNTEAFF. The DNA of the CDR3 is TGTGCCAGCAGCCCCCTCCTCAGGACAGGGAGAAACACTGAAGCTTTCTTT.

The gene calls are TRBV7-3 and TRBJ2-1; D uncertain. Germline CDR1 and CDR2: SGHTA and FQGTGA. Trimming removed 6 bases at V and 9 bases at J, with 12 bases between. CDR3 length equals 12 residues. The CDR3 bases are TGTGCCAGCAGTCTTCTGGGAACTGAGCAGTTCTTC. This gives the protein CASSLLGTEQFF.

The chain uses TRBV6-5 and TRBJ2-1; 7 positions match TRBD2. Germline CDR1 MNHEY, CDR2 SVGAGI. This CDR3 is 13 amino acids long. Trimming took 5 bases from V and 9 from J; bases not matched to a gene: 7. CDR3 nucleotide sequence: TGTGCCAGCAGTCACGGACTAGAAGGTGAGCAGTTCTTC. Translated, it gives CASSHGLEGEQFF.

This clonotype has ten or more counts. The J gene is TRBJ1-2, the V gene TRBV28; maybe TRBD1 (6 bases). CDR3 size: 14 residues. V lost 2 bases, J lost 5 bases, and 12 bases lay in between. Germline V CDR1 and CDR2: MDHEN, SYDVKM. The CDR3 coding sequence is TGTGCCAGCAGTTTAGGGGGCCGTCTTTATGGCTACACCTTC. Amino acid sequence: CASSLGGRLYGYTF.

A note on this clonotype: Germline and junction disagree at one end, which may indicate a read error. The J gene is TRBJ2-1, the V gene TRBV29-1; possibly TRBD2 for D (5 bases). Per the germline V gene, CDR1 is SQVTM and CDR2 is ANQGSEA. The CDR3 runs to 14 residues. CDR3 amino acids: CSVEGPAEWDEQFF. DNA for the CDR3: TGCAGCGTTGAAGGGCCAGCGGAGTGGGATGAACAGTTCTTC.

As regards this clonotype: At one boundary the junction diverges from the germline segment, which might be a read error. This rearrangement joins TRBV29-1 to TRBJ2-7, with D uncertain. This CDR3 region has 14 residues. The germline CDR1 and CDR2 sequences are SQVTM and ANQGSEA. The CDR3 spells CNVEDHSSSYEQYF. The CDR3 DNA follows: TGCAACGTTGAAGACCACAGCAGCTCCTACGAGCAGTACTTC.

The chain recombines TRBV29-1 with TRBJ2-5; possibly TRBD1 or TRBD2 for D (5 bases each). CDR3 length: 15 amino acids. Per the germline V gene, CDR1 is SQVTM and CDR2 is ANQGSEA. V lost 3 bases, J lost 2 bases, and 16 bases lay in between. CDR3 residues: CSVEPARERQETQYF. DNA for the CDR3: TGCAGCGTTGAGCCGGCCAGGGAGCGGCAAGAGACCCAGTACTTC.

Here the CDR3 DNA reads TGCAGCGGTTCGACAGGGGACTATGATTACACCTTC. It is translated as CSGSTGDYDYTF. J is TRBJ1-2 and V is TRBV29-1, with 8 bases matching TRBD1. V lost 7 bases and J lost 11; bases outside the gene matches: 12. Germline CDR1 reads SQVTM; CDR2 reads ANQGSEA. This CDR3 contains 12 residues.

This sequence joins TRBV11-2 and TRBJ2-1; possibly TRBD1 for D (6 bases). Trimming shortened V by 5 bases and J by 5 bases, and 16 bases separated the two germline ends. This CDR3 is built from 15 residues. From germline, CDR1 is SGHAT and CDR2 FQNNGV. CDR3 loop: CASSPNLGQNNEQFF. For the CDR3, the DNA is TGTGCCAGCAGCCCGAACCTAGGACAGAACAATGAGCAGTTCTTC.

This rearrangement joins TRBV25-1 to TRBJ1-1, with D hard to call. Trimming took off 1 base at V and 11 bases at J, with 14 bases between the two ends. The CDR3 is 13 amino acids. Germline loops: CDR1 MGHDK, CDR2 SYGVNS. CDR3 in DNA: TGTGCCAGCAGTGAATTGGGCCGATATAGGGCTTTCTTT. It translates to CASSELGRYRAFF.

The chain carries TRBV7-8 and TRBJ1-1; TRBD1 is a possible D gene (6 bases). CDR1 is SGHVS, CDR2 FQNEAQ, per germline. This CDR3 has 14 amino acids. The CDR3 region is CTSSLRGANTEAFF. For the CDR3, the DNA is TGTACAAGCAGCTTGCGGGGGGCGAACACTGAAGCTTTCTTT.

The CDR3 region is CASSMDWATEAFF. The CDR3 DNA reads TGCGCCAGCAGCATGGATTGGGCCACTGAAGCTTTCTTT. The chain recombines TRBV5-1 with TRBJ1-1, with unresolved D. The CDR3 spans 13 residues. CDR1 and CDR2 from the germline V gene are SGHRS and YFSETQ. V dropped 4 bases and J dropped 4 bases, with 11 bases sitting between them.

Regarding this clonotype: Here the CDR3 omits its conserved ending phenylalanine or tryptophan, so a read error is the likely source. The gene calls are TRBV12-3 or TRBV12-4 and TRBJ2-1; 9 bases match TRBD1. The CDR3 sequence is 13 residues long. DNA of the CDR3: TGCGCCAGCACCACGGACAGGGGCAATGTGCAGTTCTAC. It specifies CASTTDRGNVQFY.

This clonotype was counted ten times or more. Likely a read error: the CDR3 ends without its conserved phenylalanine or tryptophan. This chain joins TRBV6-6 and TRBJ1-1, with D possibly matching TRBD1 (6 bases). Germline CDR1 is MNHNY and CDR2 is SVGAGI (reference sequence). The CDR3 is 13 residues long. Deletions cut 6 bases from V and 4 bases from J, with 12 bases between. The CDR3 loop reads CASSLQGLTEAFL. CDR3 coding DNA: TGTGCCAGCAGCCTACAGGGACTCACTGAAGCTTTCCTT.

This CDR3 is CASSDAGPYYEQYF. As DNA, the CDR3 is TGTGCCAGCAGTGACGCTGGACCGTACTATGAGCAGTACTTC. The genes are TRBV6-1 and TRBJ2-7; the D is unclear. CDR3 length equals 14 residues. Trimming took off 3 bases at V and 7 bases at J, with 16 bases between the two ends. The V gene's germline CDR1 is MNHNS and CDR2 SASEGT.

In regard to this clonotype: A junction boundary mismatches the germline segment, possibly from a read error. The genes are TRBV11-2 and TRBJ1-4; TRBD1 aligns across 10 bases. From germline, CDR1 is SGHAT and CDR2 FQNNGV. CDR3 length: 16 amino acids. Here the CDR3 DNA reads TGTGCCAGCGGCTTAGTTGTCGGGACAGGGGTTGAAAAACTGTTTTTC. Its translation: CASGLVVGTGVEKLFF.

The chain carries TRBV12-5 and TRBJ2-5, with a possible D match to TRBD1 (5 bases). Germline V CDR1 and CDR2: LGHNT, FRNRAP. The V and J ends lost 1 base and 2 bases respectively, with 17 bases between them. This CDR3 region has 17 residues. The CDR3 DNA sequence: TGTGCTAGTGGTTTGGAGGCAGGGAAGATGGGACAAGAGACCCAGTACTTC. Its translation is CASGLEAGKMGQETQYF. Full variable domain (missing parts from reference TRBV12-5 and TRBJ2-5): DARVTQTPRHKVTEMGQEVTMRCQPILGHNTVFWYRQTMMQGLELLAYFRNRAPLDDSGMPKDRFSAEMPDATLATLKIQPSEPRDSAVYFCASGLEAGKMGQETQYFGPGTRLLVL.

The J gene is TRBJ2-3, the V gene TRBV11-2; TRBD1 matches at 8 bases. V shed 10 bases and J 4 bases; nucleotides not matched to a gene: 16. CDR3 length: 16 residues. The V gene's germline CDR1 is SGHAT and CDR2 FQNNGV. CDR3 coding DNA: TGTGCCATCAACACAGGACAGGGTAGTGGTCCAGATACGCAGTATTTT. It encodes CAINTGQGSGPDTQYF.

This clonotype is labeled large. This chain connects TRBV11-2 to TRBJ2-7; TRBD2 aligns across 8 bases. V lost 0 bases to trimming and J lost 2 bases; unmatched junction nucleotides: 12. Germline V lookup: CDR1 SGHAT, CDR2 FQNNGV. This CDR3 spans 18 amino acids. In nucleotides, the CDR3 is TGTGCCAGCAGCTTAGATTGGGTCAGTCTAGCGGGTCCCTACGAGCAGTACTTC. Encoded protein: CASSLDWVSLAGPYEQYF.

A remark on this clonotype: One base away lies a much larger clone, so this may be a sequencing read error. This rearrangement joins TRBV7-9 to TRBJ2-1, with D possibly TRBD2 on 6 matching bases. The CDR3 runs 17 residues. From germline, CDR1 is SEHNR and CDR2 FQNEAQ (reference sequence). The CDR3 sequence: CPSSFETGLGTHNEQFF. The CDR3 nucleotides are TGTCCCAGCAGCTTCGAGACGGGGCTCGGGACTCACAATGAGCAGTTCTTC.

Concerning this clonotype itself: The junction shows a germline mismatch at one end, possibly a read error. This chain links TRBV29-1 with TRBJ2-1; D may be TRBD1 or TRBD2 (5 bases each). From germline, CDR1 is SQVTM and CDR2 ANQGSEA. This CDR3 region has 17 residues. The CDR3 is CSVEGVDGESSYNERFF. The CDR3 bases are TGTAGCGTTGAAGGGGTCGACGGGGAGAGCTCCTACAATGAGCGGTTCTTC.

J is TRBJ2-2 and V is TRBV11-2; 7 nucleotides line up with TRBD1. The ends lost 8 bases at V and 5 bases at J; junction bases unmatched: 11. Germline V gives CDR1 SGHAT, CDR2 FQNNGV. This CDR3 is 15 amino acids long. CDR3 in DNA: TGTGCCAGCTGCCCCACCAGGGGGACAACCGGGGAGCTGTTTTTT. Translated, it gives CASCPTRGTTGELFF.

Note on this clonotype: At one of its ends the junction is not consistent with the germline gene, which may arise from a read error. CDR3 DNA: TGTGCCAGTAGCTTAGATCGAGGAGATACACAGTGTTTT. Protein product: CASSLDRGDTQCF. This sequence joins TRBV11-2 and TRBJ2-3; D remains ambiguous. The CDR3 runs to 13 residues. Germline V CDR1 and CDR2: SGHAT, FQNNGV.

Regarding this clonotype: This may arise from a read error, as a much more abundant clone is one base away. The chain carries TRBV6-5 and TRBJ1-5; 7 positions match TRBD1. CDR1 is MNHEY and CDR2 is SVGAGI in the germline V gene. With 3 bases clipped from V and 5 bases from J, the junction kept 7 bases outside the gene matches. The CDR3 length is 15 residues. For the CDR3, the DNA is TGTGCCAGCAGTTATCGAGGGGGCGGCGATCAGCCCCAGCATTTT. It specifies CASSYRGGGDQPQHF.